Listed here are 9 T cell receptor beta chains from one sample, sequenced in a study of CD8 T cells in ankylosing spondylitis. Study-level findings and limits: A motif in TCR beta, a set of under ten highly homologous variants, appeared characteristic of ankylosing spondylitis blood.

TCRdb re-called the 5' RACE reads through MiXCR, storing one row per CDR3 protein. The data show about 540,000 distinct CDR3 sequences, with over 9.5% seen just once and 6.8% held by the top ten. Their cognate antigens are unknown. The sequenced sample was blood, either unsorted or a sorted T cell fraction (not recorded which). Source of these receptors: a male donor with ankylosing spondylitis.

This rearrangement joins TRBV20-1 to TRBJ2-3, with 11 bases fitting TRBD1. Germline values: CDR1 DFQATT, CDR2 SNEGSKA (reference sequence). There are 16 residues in the CDR3. V was pared by 0 bases and J by 5 bases, with 7 bases of the junction left unmatched. CDR3 sequence: CSARDRGTGGGDTQYF. CDR3 in DNA: TGCAGTGCTAGAGACCGGGGGACAGGGGGGGGAGATACGCAGTATTTT.

This chain joins TRBV28 and TRBJ2-3, with 8 positions matching TRBD1. CDR3 length equals 13 residues. Germline lookup yields CDR1 MDHEN and CDR2 SYDVKM. V gave up 8 bases and J gave up 7 bases; unmatched junction bases: 8. Written as DNA, the CDR3 is TGTGCCAGCCGACAGGGGAAAGGATATACGCAGTATTTT. Translated: CASRQGKGYTQYF. Full variable domain (missing parts from reference TRBV28 and TRBJ2-3): DVKVTQSSRYLVKRTGEKVFLECVQDMDHENMFWYRQDPGLGLRLIYFSYDVKMKEKGDIPEGYSVSREKKERFSLILESASTNQTSMYLCASRQGKGYTQYFGPGTRLTVL.

The chain employs TRBV5-1 and TRBJ1-1; TRBD1 is a possible D gene (5 bases). Germline V gene data show CDR1 as SGHRS and CDR2 as YFSETQ. Trimming took 4 bases from V and 3 from J, leaving 13 bases between them. The CDR3 extends over 14 amino acids. CDR3 amino acids: CASSPRVAHTEAFF. CDR3 nucleotides: TGCGCCAGCAGCCCCAGGGTCGCACACACTGAAGCTTTCTTT. The full variable domain, its missing parts supplied by reference TRBV5-1 and TRBJ1-1, is KAGVTQTPRYLIKTRGQQVTLSCSPISGHRSVSWYQQTPGQGLQFLFEYFSETQRNKGNFPGRFSGRQFSNSRSEMNVSTLELGDSALYLCASSPRVAHTEAFFGQGTRLTVV.

The chain carries TRBV20-1 and TRBJ1-1, with no clear D. V lost 4 bases to trimming and J lost 0 bases, with 12 bases between them. Germline CDR1 reads DFQATT; CDR2 reads SNEGSKA (reference sequence). The CDR3 covers 14 residues. CDR3 in amino acids: CSAKAHFMNTEAFF. CDR3 DNA sequence: TGCAGTGCTAAGGCACACTTTATGAACACTGAAGCTTTCTTT.

This clonotype was observed once. The J gene is TRBJ2-3, the V gene TRBV5-1; 8 nucleotides match TRBD2. The V segment lost 1 base and the J segment 2 bases; nucleotides outside the gene matches: 9. The CDR3 is 17 residues long. Germline V gives CDR1 SGHRS, CDR2 YFSETQ. The CDR3 bases are TGCGCCAGCAGCTTGCTCCGAGCGGGGGAACCCACAGATACGCAGTATTTT. It is translated as CASSLLRAGEPTDTQYF. The whole variable domain, remainder taken from reference TRBV5-1 and TRBJ2-3, is KAGVTQTPRYLIKTRGQQVTLSCSPISGHRSVSWYQQTPGQGLQFLFEYFSETQRNKGNFPGRFSGRQFSNSRSEMNVSTLELGDSALYLCASSLLRAGEPTDTQYFGPGTRLTVL.

V gene TRBV6-5 combines with J gene TRBJ1-1, with TRBD1 as a possible D gene (5 bases). The CDR3 is made up of 13 amino acids. Trimming took 7 bases from V and 5 from J, leaving 14 bases between them. Germline CDR1 is MNHEY and CDR2 is SVGAGI. CDR3 loop: CASIIRGVTEAFF. The CDR3 region has the DNA TGTGCCAGCATCATTCGAGGGGTGACTGAAGCTTTCTTT.

This chain links TRBV2 with TRBJ1-6; D ambiguous. The CDR3 is 14 residues long. The V end lost 6 bases, the J end lost 7 bases, and 13 bases lay between the germline ends. Germline lookup yields CDR1 SNHLY and CDR2 FYNNEI. CDR3 coding DNA: TGTGCCAGCAGCCAGGACGGACTGAATTCACCCCTCCACTTT. This codes for CASSQDGLNSPLHF.

This clonotype was counted a few times. The genes are TRBV30 and TRBJ1-4, with a possible D match to TRBD1 (5 bases). Germline V gene data show CDR1 as GTSNPN and CDR2 as SVGIG (reference sequence). The CDR3 is made up of 12 amino acids. With 0 bases removed from V and 8 bases from J, the gap between germline ends came to 7 bases. The CDR3 loop reads CAWSVEGEKLFF. The CDR3 DNA reads as TGTGCCTGGAGTGTAGAGGGGGAAAAACTGTTTTTT.

This clonotype came up a few times. The chain is built from TRBV10-3 and TRBJ2-3; D remains ambiguous. V was cut by 3 bases and J by 0 bases, with 4 bases left in between. This CDR3 is 13 amino acids long. CDR1 and CDR2 (germline): ENHRY, SYGVKD. The CDR3 reads CAISEASTDTQYF. CDR3 DNA: TGTGCCATCAGTGAAGCCAGCACAGATACGCAGTATTTT.